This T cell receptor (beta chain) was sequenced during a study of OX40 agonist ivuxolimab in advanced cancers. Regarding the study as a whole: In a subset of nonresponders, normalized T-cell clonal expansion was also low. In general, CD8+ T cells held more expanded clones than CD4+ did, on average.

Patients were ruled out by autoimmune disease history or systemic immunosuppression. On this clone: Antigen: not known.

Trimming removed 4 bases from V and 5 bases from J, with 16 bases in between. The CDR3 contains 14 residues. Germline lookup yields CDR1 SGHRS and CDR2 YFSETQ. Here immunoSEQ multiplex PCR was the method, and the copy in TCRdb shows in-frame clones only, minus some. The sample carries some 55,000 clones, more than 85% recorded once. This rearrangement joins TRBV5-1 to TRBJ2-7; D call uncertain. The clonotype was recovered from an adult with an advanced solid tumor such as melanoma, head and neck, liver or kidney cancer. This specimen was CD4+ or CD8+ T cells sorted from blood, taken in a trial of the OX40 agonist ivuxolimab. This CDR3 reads CASSPGSTLHEQYF. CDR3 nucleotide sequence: TGCGCCAGCAGCCCTGGGTCGACGCTACACGAGCAGTACTTC.